Each of the 27 T cell receptor beta chains below was sequenced from the same sample in a study of lymphopenia after photon versus proton radiotherapy (dated by TCRdb to the late 2010s). Library preparation used the immunoSEQ multiplex PCR assay. TCRdb took over this immuneACCESS table, retaining in-frame rearrangements with V and J assigned. Such tables are incomplete; in checked studies, under half of the missing clones stem from an unresolved V gene, and the remainder is unexplained. The sample table lists 50,000 to 60,000 clones, around 90% of them with a count of one. The ten largest clones represent roughly 18% of the sample. Material: peripheral blood, obtained from a patient treated with photon-based radiotherapy. These receptors all come from a woman aged 35 to 49 with cholangiocarcinoma.

J is TRBJ2-7 and V is TRBV2; unclear D gene. V was shortened by 11 bases and J by 5 bases, with 10 bases between the two germline ends. This CDR3 is 10 amino acids long. CDR1 is SNHLY, CDR2 FYNNEI, per germline. The CDR3 DNA is TGTGCCGATACACATCACGAGCAGTACTTC. Protein sequence: CADTHHEQYF. Together with reference TRBV2 and TRBJ2-7, the CDR3 gives the full variable domain: EPEVTQTPSHQVTQMGQEVILRCVPISNHLYFYWYRQILGQKVEFLVSFYNNEISEKSEIFDDQFSVERPDGSNFTLKIRSTKLEDSAMYFCADTHHEQYFGPGTRLTVT.

This clone has just one count. The chain recombines TRBV5-8 with TRBJ2-2; 8 bases agree with TRBD1. The CDR3 consists of 14 residues. V shed 5 bases, J shed 7 bases, and the junction held 7 bases outside the gene matches. Germline V lookup: CDR1 SGHTS, CDR2 YDEGEE. The DNA of the CDR3 is TGTGCCAGCAGTCTTACAGGGGGGCTCGGGGAGCTGTTTTTT. It specifies CASSLTGGLGELFF.

The chain combines TRBV7-2 with TRBJ1-6, with D possibly TRBD1 on 6 matching bases. The CDR3 runs 13 residues. CDR1 SGHTA and CDR2 FQGNSA come from the germline V gene. Trimming stripped 8 bases from V and 9 bases from J, with 14 bases between. The CDR3 region has the DNA TGTGCCAGCGGAGACAGGCCGAGTTCACCCCTCCACTTT. Encoded protein: CASGDRPSSPLHF.

This sequence joins TRBV5-5 and TRBJ2-7; TRBD2 agrees at 9 bases. Trimming at V came to 0 bases and at J to 4 bases, leaving 2 bases not matched to a gene. CDR1 and CDR2 (germline): SGHKS, YYEKEE (reference sequence). The CDR3 contains 14 residues. This CDR3 reads CASSLGLAEYEQYF. The DNA of the CDR3 is TGTGCCAGCAGCTTGGGACTAGCGGAATACGAGCAGTACTTC.

The chain is built from TRBV10-2 and TRBJ1-6; the D gene is possibly TRBD1 (5 bases). Trimming took off 7 bases at V and 8 bases at J, with 18 bases between the two ends. The CDR3 length is 15 residues. Per the germline V gene, CDR1 is WSHSY and CDR2 is SAAADI. The CDR3 here is CASTFGASADSPLHF. For the CDR3, the DNA is TGCGCCAGCACCTTCGGGGCGTCGGCGGATTCACCCCTCCACTTT.

For this clone: Other DNA sequences from this sample encode an identical CDR3 as well. The rearrangement joins TRBV20-1 to TRBJ2-5; no clear D. The germline CDR1 and CDR2 sequences are DFQATT and SNEGSKA (reference sequence). The CDR3 runs to 11 residues. V was trimmed by 1 base and J by 5 bases, leaving 5 bases between them. The CDR3: CSARVGETQYF. DNA for the CDR3: TGCAGTGCTAGAGTCGGGGAGACCCAGTACTTC.

This clone was picked up one time. The rearrangement links TRBV5-1 to TRBJ2-7; D is undetermined. V lost 4 bases and J 0 bases, leaving 11 bases between the germline ends. Per the germline V gene, CDR1 is SGHRS and CDR2 is YFSETQ. The CDR3 has 14 amino acids. CDR3 loop: CASSPTGVSYEQYF. The CDR3 bases are TGCGCCAGCAGCCCAACGGGTGTCTCCTACGAGCAGTACTTC.

The chain uses TRBV10-2 and TRBJ2-6; D may match TRBD1 or TRBD2 (7 bases each). CDR1 and CDR2 from the germline V gene are WSHSY and SAAADI. V was cut by 10 bases and J by 0 bases, with 19 bases left in between. This CDR3 has 17 amino acids. The CDR3 region has the DNA TGCGCCACCAAAAGGGAGGGACAGTACTCTGGGGCCAACGTCCTGACTTTC. Translation gives CATKREGQYSGANVLTF.

The chain employs TRBV5-4 and TRBJ1-6; D remains unclear. Trimming took off 2 bases at V and 6 bases at J, with 9 bases between the two ends. Germline CDR1 is SGHNT and CDR2 is YYREEE (reference sequence). The CDR3 has 14 residues. This CDR3 reads CASSFRSVNSPLHF. CDR3 coding DNA: TGTGCCAGCAGCTTTCGGAGCGTTAATTCACCCCTCCACTTT.

The chain joins TRBV19 to TRBJ2-2, with D uncertain. Trimming took off 3 bases at V and 1 base at J, with 6 bases between the two ends. This CDR3 has 14 amino acids. Germline V lookup: CDR1 LNHDA, CDR2 SQIVND (reference sequence). Written as DNA, the CDR3 is TGTGCCAGTAGTATGGGTGGGAACACCGGGGAGCTGTTTTTT. Its protein product is CASSMGGNTGELFF.

V and J are TRBV7-9 and TRBJ2-3, with TRBD2 matching 7 bases. Germline assignment: CDR1 SEHNR and CDR2 FQNEAQ (reference sequence). V shed 5 bases, J shed 1 base, and the junction held 9 bases outside the gene matches. The CDR3 has 16 amino acids. CDR3 in amino acids: CASSPRLAQRTDTQYF. The CDR3 nucleotides read TGTGCCAGCAGCCCCAGACTAGCACAACGCACAGATACGCAGTATTTT.

This sequence joins TRBV6-1 and TRBJ1-3, with D unclear. CDR3 size: 16 residues. Germline V gene lookup returns CDR1 MNHNS and CDR2 SASEGT. Between the trimmed V and J ends, which lost 2 bases and 0 bases, there was a span of 11 bases. CDR3 nucleotides: TGTGCCAGCAGTGAAAGAGAGTACTTCTCTGGAAACACCATATATTTT. Its protein product is CASSEREYFSGNTIYF.

In its sample, this clone ranks as large (0.1 to 1%). The V call is TRBV11-2, the J call TRBJ2-1, with 7 bases fitting TRBD2. This CDR3 has 15 amino acids. Unmatched junction bases numbered 8, after V lost 7 bases and J lost 2 bases. The germline V gene encodes CDR1 SGHAT and CDR2 FQNNGV. The CDR3 DNA is TGTGCCAGCACCGATTCCGGGGGGACCTACAATGAGCAGTTCTTC. This translates into CASTDSGGTYNEQFF.

This sequence joins TRBV2 and TRBJ1-1, with 12 bases identical to TRBD1. The germline gives CDR1 SNHLY, CDR2 FYNNEI. The V segment lost 3 bases and the J segment 9 bases; nucleotides outside the gene matches: 5. CDR3 length: 14 residues. The CDR3 DNA reads as TGTGCCAGCAGTGAGGGACAGGGGGCGGAAAAAGCTTTCTTT. Translation gives CASSEGQGAEKAFF.

This rearrangement joins TRBV5-1 to TRBJ1-4; no reliable D call. In germline, CDR1 is SGHRS, CDR2 YFSETQ. V was clipped by 3 bases and J by 8 bases, with 5 bases between them. The length of the CDR3 is 11 residues. CDR3 DNA: TGCGCCAGCAGCTCCAACGAAAAACTGTTTTTT. Amino acids: CASSSNEKLFF.

The chain employs TRBV7-3 and TRBJ2-1; 7 nucleotides match TRBD1. This CDR3 has 15 amino acids. V lost 3 bases, J lost 1 base, and 3 bases stayed unmatched. Looked up from germline, CDR1 is SGHTA and CDR2 is FQGTGA. In DNA, the CDR3 is TGTGCCAGCAGCTTGACAGGGCTGTCCTACAATGAGCAGTTCTTC. Translating it yields CASSLTGLSYNEQFF.

The V call is TRBV5-4, the J call TRBJ2-7, with 7 bases fitting TRBD1. J gave up 6 bases and V 4 bases, and 10 bases lay outside the gene matches. This CDR3 spans 14 amino acids. Germline V gene sequence: CDR1 SGHNT, CDR2 YYREEE (reference sequence). CDR3 amino acids: CASSHRDSLSEQYF. The CDR3 region has the DNA TGTGCCAGCAGCCACCGGGACAGTCTTTCCGAGCAGTACTTC.

This clone was recorded only once. This chain uses TRBV10-3 with TRBJ2-1; TRBD2 might be the D (5 bases). Germline CDR1 ENHRY, CDR2 SYGVKD. This CDR3 contains 15 residues. V lost 4 bases and J 4 bases, leaving 14 bases between the germline ends. CDR3 DNA: TGTGCCATCAGTGGCGGACTTGGAAAGTACAATGAGCAGTTCTTC. Protein product: CAISGGLGKYNEQFF.

The chain employs TRBV4-3 and TRBJ2-7; D not resolved. Per germline, CDR1 LGHNA and CDR2 YSLEER. The V gene lost 0 bases and the J gene lost 7 bases, with 16 bases spanning the gap. The CDR3 totals 15 residues. The DNA of the CDR3 is TGCGCCAGCAGCCAAGATGTAGGGATGTCGCGAGAGCAGTACTTC. Translation: CASSQDVGMSREQYF.

The chain joins TRBV11-1 to TRBJ2-5, with 7 positions matching TRBD1. Germline CDR1 reads SGHAT; CDR2 reads FQDESV (reference sequence). This CDR3 is built from 15 residues. The V segment lost 5 bases and the J segment 2 bases; nucleotides outside the gene matches: 8. CDR3 nucleotides: TGTGCCAGCAGCCGTGGGACAGCTATTCAAGAGACCCAGTACTTC. Encoded protein: CASSRGTAIQETQYF.

This chain uses TRBV2 with TRBJ1-1; 8 bases agree with TRBD1. In germline, CDR1 is SNHLY, CDR2 FYNNEI. With 4 bases clipped from V and 0 bases from J, the junction kept 4 bases outside the gene matches. CDR3 length: 15 amino acids. The CDR3 reads CASSGNRGMNTEAFF. In DNA, the CDR3 is TGTGCCAGCAGTGGCAACAGGGGGATGAACACTGAAGCTTTCTTT.

This chain connects TRBV10-3 to TRBJ1-1; D may be TRBD1 (6 bases). CDR1 is ENHRY and CDR2 is SYGVKD in the germline V gene. Trimming cost V 0 bases and J 4 bases, with 15 bases left between them. The length of the CDR3 is 16 residues. This chain's CDR3 is CAISESKTGGGTEAFF. The CDR3 bases are TGTGCCATCAGTGAGTCGAAGACAGGCGGTGGCACTGAAGCTTTCTTT.

The chain recombines TRBV5-4 with TRBJ1-3, with D possibly TRBD1 on 5 matching bases. V was cut by 6 bases and J by 4 bases, with 11 bases left in between. The CDR3 spans 13 residues. Germline assignment: CDR1 SGHNT and CDR2 YYREEE (reference sequence). CDR3: CASTRQGGNTIYF. CDR3 in DNA: TGTGCCAGCACCAGGCAGGGCGGAAACACCATATATTTT. The complete variable domain, with remaining parts taken from reference TRBV5-4 and TRBJ1-3, reads ETGVTQSPTHLIKTRGQQVTLRCSSQSGHNTVSWYQQALGQGPQFIFQYYREEENGRGNFPPRFSGLQFPNYSSELNVNALELDDSALYLCASTRQGGNTIYFGEGSWLTVV.

This chain joins TRBV2 and TRBJ2-6, with 7 bases lining up with TRBD1. This CDR3 comprises 18 residues. CDR1 SNHLY and CDR2 FYNNEI come from the germline V gene. V was clipped by 7 bases and J by 1 base; unmatched bases: 13. For the CDR3, the DNA is TGTGCCAGCACTCATTACGACAGGGCCAGATCTGGGGCCAACGTCCTGACTTTC. As protein: CASTHYDRARSGANVLTF.

The V gene is TRBV18, the J gene TRBJ2-1; D gene ambiguous. Germline lookup yields CDR1 KGHSH and CDR2 LQKENI. Deletions cut 3 bases from V and 0 bases from J, with 0 bases between. This CDR3 comprises 12 residues. The CDR3 sequence is CASSPSYNEQFF. CDR3 coding DNA: TGTGCCAGCTCACCCTCCTACAATGAGCAGTTCTTC.

The sample holds one count of this clone. V and J are TRBV4-1 and TRBJ1-5; D unresolved. The CDR3 is 14 residues long. V dropped 1 base and J dropped 8 bases, with 12 bases sitting between them. Germline CDR1 MGHRA, CDR2 YSYEKL. CDR3 residues: CASSQGPREEPQHF. CDR3 nucleotide sequence: TGCGCCAGCAGCCAAGGTCCTCGGGAGGAGCCCCAGCATTTT.

V and J are TRBV7-8 and TRBJ1-1; D remains unclear. This CDR3 is 15 amino acids long. In germline, CDR1 is SGHVS, CDR2 FQNEAQ. V lost 5 bases and J 0 bases, leaving 13 bases between the germline ends. Here the CDR3 reads CASSPRWQMNTEAFF. The CDR3, as DNA: TGTGCCAGCAGCCCCAGGTGGCAGATGAACACTGAAGCTTTCTTT. The full variable domain, rest sourced from reference TRBV7-8 and TRBJ1-1, is GAGVSQSPRYKVAKRGQDVALRCDPISGHVSLFWYQQALGQGPEFLTYFQNEAQLDKSGLPSDRFFAERPEGSVSTLKIQRTQQEDSAVYLCASSPRWQMNTEAFFGQGTRLTVV.